Given below is one T cell receptor beta chain in context. Its antigen is unidentified. The sample originates from a study of cytomegalovirus exposure and HLA in healthy donors. General study findings and limits: The only immune exposure information that was available was CMV serostatus. By a later analysis, the bulk of CMV-associated TCR beta chains appeared HLA-restricted.

The study ran its PCR with 60 Vbeta and 13 Jbeta primers. Method: immunoSEQ multiplex PCR; TCRdb's copy keeps in-frame clones and lacks some. The profile shows about 150,000 clones, about three quarters of them singletons. V was pared by 5 bases and J by 7 bases, with 9 bases of the junction left unmatched. CDR3 size: 17 residues. The germline CDR1 and CDR2 sequences are SGHVS and FNYEAQ. This TCR was sampled from a woman in her thirties in good health and CMV-seropositive. The chain employs TRBV7-6 and TRBJ2-2; 14 bases are shared with TRBD2. The sample consisted of PBMCs. The CDR3, as DNA: TGTGCCAGCAGCGTGCTCCCGGGACTAGCGGGGGTCGGGGAGCTGTTTTTT. Amino acids: CASSVLPGLAGVGELFF.